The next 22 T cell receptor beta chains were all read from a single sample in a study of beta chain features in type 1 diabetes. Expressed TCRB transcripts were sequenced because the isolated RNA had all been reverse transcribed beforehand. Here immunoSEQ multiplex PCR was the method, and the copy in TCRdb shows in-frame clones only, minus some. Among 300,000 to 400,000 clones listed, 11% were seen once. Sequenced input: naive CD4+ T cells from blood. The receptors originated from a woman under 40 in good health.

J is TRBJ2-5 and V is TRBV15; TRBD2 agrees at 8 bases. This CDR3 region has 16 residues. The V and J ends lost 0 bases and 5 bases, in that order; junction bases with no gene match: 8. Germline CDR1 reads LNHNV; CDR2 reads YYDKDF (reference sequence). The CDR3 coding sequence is TGTGCCACCAGCAGAGATGTGGCGGGAGGTGGTGAGACCCAGTACTTC. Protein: CATSRDVAGGGETQYF.

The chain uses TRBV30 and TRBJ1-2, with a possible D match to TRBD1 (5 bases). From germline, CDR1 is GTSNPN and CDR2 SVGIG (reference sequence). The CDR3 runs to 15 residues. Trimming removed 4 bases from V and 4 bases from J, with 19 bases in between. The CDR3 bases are TGTGCCTGGACCCAAGGGGTCACTTCACTCTATGGCTACACCTTC. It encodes CAWTQGVTSLYGYTF.

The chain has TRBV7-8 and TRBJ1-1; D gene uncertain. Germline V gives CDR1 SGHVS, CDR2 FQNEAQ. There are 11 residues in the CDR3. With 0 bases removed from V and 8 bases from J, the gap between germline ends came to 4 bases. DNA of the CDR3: TGTGCCAGCAGCTTAGCCCTAGAAGCTTTCTTT. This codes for CASSLALEAFF. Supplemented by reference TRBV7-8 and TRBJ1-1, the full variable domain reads GAGVSQSPRYKVAKRGQDVALRCDPISGHVSLFWYQQALGQGPEFLTYFQNEAQLDKSGLPSDRFFAERPEGSVSTLKIQRTQQEDSAVYLCASSLALEAFFGQGTRLTVV.

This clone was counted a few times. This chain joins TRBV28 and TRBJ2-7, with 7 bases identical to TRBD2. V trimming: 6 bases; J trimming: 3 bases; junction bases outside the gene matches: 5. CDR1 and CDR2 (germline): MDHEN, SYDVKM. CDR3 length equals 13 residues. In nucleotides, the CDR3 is TGTGCCAGCAGCCGCCGGGACTACTACGAGCAGTACTTC. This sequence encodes CASSRRDYYEQYF.

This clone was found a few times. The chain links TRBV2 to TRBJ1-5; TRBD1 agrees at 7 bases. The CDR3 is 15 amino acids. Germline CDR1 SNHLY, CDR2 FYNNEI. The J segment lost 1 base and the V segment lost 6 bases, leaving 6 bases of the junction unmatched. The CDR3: CASRATGVSNQPQHF. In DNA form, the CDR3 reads TGTGCCAGCAGAGCCACAGGGGTAAGCAATCAGCCCCAGCATTTT.

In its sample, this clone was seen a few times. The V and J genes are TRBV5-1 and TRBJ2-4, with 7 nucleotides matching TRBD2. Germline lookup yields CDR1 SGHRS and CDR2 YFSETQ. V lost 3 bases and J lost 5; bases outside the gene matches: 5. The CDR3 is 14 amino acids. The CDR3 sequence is CASSWAGEQNIQYF. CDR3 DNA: TGCGCCAGCAGCTGGGCGGGGGAGCAAAACATTCAGTACTTC.

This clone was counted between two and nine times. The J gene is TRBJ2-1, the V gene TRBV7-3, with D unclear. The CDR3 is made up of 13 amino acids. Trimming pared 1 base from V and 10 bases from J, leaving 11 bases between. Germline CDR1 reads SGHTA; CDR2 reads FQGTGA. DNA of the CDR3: TGTGCCAGCAGCTTAAATGATATGGCCGAGCAGTTCTTC. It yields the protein CASSLNDMAEQFF.

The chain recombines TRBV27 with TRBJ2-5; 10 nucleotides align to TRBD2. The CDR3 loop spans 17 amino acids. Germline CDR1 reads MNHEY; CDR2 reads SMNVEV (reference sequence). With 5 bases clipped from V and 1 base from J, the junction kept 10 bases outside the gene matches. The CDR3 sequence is CASSPPDRLAGQETQYF. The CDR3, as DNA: TGTGCCAGCAGTCCACCGGATCGACTAGCGGGCCAAGAGACCCAGTACTTC.

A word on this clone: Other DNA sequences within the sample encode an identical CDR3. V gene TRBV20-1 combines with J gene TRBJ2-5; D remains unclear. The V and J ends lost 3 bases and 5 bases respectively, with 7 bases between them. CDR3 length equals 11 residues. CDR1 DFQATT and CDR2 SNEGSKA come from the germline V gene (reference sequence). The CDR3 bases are TGCAGTGCTAGTCCCTCGGAGACCCAGTACTTC. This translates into CSASPSETQYF.

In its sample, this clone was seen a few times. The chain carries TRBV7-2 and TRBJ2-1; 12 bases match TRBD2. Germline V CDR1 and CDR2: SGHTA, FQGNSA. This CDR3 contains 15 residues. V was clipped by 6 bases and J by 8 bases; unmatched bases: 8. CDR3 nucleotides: TGTGCCAGCAGACAAAGACTAGCGGGAGACGATGAGCAGTTCTTC. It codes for CASRQRLAGDDEQFF. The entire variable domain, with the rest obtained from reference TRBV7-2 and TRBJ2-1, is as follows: GAGVSQSPSNKVTEKGKDVELRCDPISGHTALYWYRQSLGQGLEFLIYFQGNSAPDKSGLPSDRFSAERTGGSVSTLTIQRTQQEDSAVYLCASRQRLAGDDEQFFGPGTRLTVL.

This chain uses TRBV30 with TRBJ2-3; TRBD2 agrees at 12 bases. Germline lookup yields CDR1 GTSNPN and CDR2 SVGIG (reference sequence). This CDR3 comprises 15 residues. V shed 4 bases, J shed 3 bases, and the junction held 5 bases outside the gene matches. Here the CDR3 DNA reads TGTGCCTGGACCACGACTAGCGGGAGAACAGATACGCAGTATTTT. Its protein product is CAWTTTSGRTDTQYF.

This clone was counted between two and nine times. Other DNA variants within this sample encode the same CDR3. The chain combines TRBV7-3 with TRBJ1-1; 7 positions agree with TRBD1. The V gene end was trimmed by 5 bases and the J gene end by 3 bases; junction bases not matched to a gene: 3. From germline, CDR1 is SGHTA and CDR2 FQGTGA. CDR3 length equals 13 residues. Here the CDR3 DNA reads TGTGCCAGCAGCCGACAGGGAGACACTGAAGCTTTCTTT. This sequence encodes CASSRQGDTEAFF.

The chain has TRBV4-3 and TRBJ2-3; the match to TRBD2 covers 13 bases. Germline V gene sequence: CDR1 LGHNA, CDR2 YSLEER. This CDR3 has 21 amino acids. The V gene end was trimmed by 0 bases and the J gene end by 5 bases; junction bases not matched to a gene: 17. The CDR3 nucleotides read TGCGCCAGCAGCCAAGATGTCTACAGGGGACGGACTAGCGGGAGTATAGATACGCAGTATTTT. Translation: CASSQDVYRGRTSGSIDTQYF.

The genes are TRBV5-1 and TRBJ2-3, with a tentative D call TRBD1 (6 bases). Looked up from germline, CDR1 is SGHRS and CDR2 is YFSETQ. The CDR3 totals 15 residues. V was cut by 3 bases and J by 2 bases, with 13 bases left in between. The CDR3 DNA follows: TGCGCCAGCAGCTCCAAGACAGGTACCACAGATACGCAGTATTTT. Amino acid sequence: CASSSKTGTTDTQYF. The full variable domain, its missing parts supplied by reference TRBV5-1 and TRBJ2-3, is KAGVTQTPRYLIKTRGQQVTLSCSPISGHRSVSWYQQTPGQGLQFLFEYFSETQRNKGNFPGRFSGRQFSNSRSEMNVSTLELGDSALYLCASSSKTGTTDTQYFGPGTRLTVL.

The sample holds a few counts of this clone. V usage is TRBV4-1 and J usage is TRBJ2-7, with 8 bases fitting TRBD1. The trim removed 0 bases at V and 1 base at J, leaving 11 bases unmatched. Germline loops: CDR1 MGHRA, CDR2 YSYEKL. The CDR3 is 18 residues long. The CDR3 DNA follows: TGCGCCAGCAGCCAAGATGCGGCAGGGGGCCTTTGGTCCTACGAGCAGTACTTC. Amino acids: CASSQDAAGGLWSYEQYF.

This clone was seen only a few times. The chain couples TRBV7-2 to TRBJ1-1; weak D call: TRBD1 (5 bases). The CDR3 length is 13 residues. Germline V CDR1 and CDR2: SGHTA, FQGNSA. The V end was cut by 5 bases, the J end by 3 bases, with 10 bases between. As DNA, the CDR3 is TGTGCCAGCAGCGTACGACAGTACACTGAAGCTTTCTTT. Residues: CASSVRQYTEAFF.

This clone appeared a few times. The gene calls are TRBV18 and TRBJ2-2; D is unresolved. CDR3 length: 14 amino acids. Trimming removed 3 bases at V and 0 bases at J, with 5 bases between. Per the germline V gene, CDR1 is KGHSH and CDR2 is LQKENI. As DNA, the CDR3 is TGTGCCAGCTCACCGGCGGCGAACACCGGGGAGCTGTTTTTT. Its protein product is CASSPAANTGELFF.

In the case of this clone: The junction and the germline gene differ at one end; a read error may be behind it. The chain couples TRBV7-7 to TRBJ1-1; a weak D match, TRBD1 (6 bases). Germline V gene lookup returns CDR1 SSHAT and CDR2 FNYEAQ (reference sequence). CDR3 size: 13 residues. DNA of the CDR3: TGTGCTAGCAGCTGGACAGCGAACACTGAAGCTTTCTTT. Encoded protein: CASSWTANTEAFF. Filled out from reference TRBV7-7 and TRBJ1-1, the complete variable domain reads GAGVSQSPRYKVTKRGQDVTLRCDPISSHATLYWYQQALGQGPEFLTYFNYEAQPDKSGLPSDRFSAERPEGSISTLTIQRTEQRDSAMYRCASSWTANTEAFFGQGTRLTVV.

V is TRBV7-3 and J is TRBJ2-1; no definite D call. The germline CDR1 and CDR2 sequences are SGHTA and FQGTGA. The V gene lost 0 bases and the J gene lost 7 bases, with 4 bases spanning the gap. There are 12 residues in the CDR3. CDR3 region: CASSLTQNEQFF. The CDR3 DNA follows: TGTGCCAGCAGCTTAACCCAAAATGAGCAGTTCTTC.

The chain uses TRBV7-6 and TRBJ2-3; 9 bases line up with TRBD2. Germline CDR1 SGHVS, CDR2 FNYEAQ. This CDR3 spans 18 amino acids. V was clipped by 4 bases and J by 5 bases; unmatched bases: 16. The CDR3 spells CASSSRGEREVLQDTQYF. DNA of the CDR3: TGTGCCAGCAGCTCCAGGGGCGAGCGGGAGGTTCTACAAGATACGCAGTATTTT.

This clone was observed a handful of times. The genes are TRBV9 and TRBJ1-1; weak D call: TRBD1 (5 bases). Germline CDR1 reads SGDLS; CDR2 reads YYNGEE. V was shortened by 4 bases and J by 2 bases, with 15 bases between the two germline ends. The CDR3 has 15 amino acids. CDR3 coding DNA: TGTGCCAGCAGCCCACGTTGGGGGGATAACACTGAAGCTTTCTTT. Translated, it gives CASSPRWGDNTEAFF.

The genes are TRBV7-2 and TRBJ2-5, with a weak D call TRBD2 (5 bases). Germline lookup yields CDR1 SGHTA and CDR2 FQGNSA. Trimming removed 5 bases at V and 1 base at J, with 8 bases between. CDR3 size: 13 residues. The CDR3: CASSLTTQETQYF. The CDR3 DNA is TGTGCCAGCAGCCTGACTACCCAAGAGACCCAGTACTTC.